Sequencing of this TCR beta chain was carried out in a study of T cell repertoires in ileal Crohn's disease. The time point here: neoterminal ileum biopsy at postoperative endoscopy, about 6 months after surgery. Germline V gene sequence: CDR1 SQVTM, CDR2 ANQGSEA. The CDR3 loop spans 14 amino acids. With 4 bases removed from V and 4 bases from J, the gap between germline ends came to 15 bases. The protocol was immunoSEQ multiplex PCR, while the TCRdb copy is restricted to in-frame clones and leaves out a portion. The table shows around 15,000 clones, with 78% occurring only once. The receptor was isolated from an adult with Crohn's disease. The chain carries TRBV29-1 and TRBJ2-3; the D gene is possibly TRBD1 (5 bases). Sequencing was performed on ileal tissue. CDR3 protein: CSVGGQGISDTQYF. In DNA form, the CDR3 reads TGCAGCGTTGGGGGCCAGGGAATCTCAGATACGCAGTATTTT.